The 20 T cell receptor beta chains in this list originate from one sample, sequenced in a study of blood T cell repertoires in COVID-19 (TCRdb year 2020). The library came from the immunoSEQ multiplex PCR assay. TCRdb carries this immuneACCESS record with in-frame sequences only. Its versions omit some clonotypes, under half of them owing to an unresolved V gene in the studies checked, with the rest unexplained. The sample records 250,000 to 350,000 clones, roughly 86% of which are singletons. Clones ranked in the top ten supply 7.8% of the sample. The specimen sequenced was peripheral blood. The receptors derive from a woman between 45 and 65 years old who had recovered from COVID-19.

For the CDR3, the DNA is TGTGCCAGCTCCAGGACAGATTTCTATAATTCACCCCTCCACTTT. Its protein product is CASSRTDFYNSPLHF. V is TRBV2 and J is TRBJ1-6; a weak D match, TRBD1 (6 bases). There are 15 residues in the CDR3. CDR1 and CDR2 from the germline V gene are SNHLY and FYNNEI. V lost 8 bases and J lost 3, with 14 bases in between.

The chain's CDR3 is CASSPAGIVNNEQFF. The DNA of the CDR3 is TGTGCCAGCAGCCCGGCGGGAATTGTAAACAATGAGCAGTTCTTC. The chain carries TRBV9 and TRBJ2-1, with D tentatively TRBD2 (6 bases). The germline gives CDR1 SGDLS, CDR2 YYNGEE. The CDR3 runs 15 residues. V lost 4 bases to trimming and J lost 5 bases, with 16 bases between them.

There are a few counts of this clone. The chain employs TRBV20-1 and TRBJ1-5; D remains ambiguous. With 3 bases removed from V and 4 bases from J, the gap between germline ends came to 10 bases. The CDR3 contains 13 residues. From germline, CDR1 is DFQATT and CDR2 SNEGSKA (reference sequence). In DNA, the CDR3 is TGCAGTGCTAGTAATAAAATGAATCAGCCCCAGCATTTT. Translation: CSASNKMNQPQHF.

V is TRBV21-1 and J is TRBJ1-1; TRBD1 reflects the table's D call only, with no check against the DNA. TRBV21-1 is described as a pseudogene. The length of the CDR3 is 15 residues. The CDR3 nucleotides are TGTGCCAGCAGCAAAGATGTCAGGCTGAACACTGAAGCTTTCTTT. Its translation: CASSKDVRLNTEAFF.

The rearrangement uses TRBV6-4 and TRBJ1-3; TRBD1 matches at 8 bases. The CDR3 spans 16 residues. Germline lookup yields CDR1 MRHNA and CDR2 SNTAGT. After removal of 6 bases from V and 0 bases from J, the junction contained 7 bases not matched to a gene. As DNA, the CDR3 is TGTGCCAGCAGGGCCGGACAGGGCAGCTCTGGAAACACCATATATTTT. Translating it yields CASRAGQGSSGNTIYF.

The chain links TRBV28 to TRBJ2-7; 10 bases are a match to TRBD2. From germline, CDR1 is MDHEN and CDR2 SYDVKM. Trimming took 5 bases from V and 4 from J; bases not matched to a gene: 8. This CDR3 is 15 amino acids long. CDR3 amino acids: CASSTRLAGVYEQYF. In DNA form, the CDR3 reads TGTGCCAGCAGTACCCGGCTAGCGGGAGTATACGAGCAGTACTTC.

The chain recombines TRBV6-2 or TRBV6-3 with TRBJ2-7; 9 nucleotides match TRBD2. The J segment lost 5 bases and the V segment lost 5 bases, leaving 10 bases of the junction unmatched. The CDR3 has 15 amino acids. Germline loops: CDR1 MNHEY, CDR2 SVGEGT. The CDR3 here is CASSRTAGGPDEQYF. The DNA for the CDR3 is TGTGCCAGCAGTCGTACGGCGGGAGGGCCTGACGAGCAGTACTTC.

This chain links TRBV12-3 or TRBV12-4 with TRBJ2-7; D is perhaps TRBD1 (6 bases). The CDR3 spans 13 residues. V was trimmed by 6 bases and J by 3 bases, leaving 12 bases between them. The CDR3 DNA reads TGTGCCAGCAGCCTGGACAGCGGCTACGAGCAGTACTTC. Its protein is CASSLDSGYEQYF.

This clone was seen a handful of times. V is TRBV6-2 or TRBV6-3 and J is TRBJ2-3; 9 bases agree with TRBD1. The CDR3 is 17 residues long. Looked up from germline, CDR1 is MNHEY and CDR2 is SVGEGT. V lost 6 bases and J lost 1; bases outside the gene matches: 11. The CDR3 sequence: CASSTIPQGARTDTQYF. Here the CDR3 DNA reads TGTGCCAGCAGCACCATCCCACAGGGGGCCCGCACAGATACGCAGTATTTT.

This chain links TRBV5-1 with TRBJ2-7; weak D call: TRBD1 (5 bases). V was pared by 0 bases and J by 5 bases, with 18 bases between. Germline V lookup: CDR1 SGHRS, CDR2 YFSETQ. This CDR3 has 16 residues. The CDR3 DNA reads as TGCGCCAGCAGCTTGGGGGGCGGCCTAAGTCGAGACGAGCAGTACTTC. It codes for CASSLGGGLSRDEQYF.

V gene TRBV19 combines with J gene TRBJ1-6, with D possibly TRBD1 on 6 matching bases. Per germline, CDR1 LNHDA and CDR2 SQIVND (reference sequence). The CDR3 has 15 amino acids. V was cut by 7 bases and J by 8 bases, with 18 bases left in between. The CDR3 region has the DNA TGTGCCAGTAACTCCCGCAGAAAGGGGGATTCACCCCTCCACTTT. Encoded protein: CASNSRRKGDSPLHF.

The rearrangement joins TRBV4-1 to TRBJ2-1, with 12 bases matching TRBD2. Looked up from germline, CDR1 is MGHRA and CDR2 is YSYEKL. J was trimmed by 6 bases and V by 9 bases; bases with no gene match: 15. The CDR3 sequence is 17 residues long. DNA of the CDR3: TGCGCCAGTCGAGGACTAGCGGGAATACGACCGCTCAATGAGCAGTTCTTC. Amino acids: CASRGLAGIRPLNEQFF.

The chain is built from TRBV30 and TRBJ1-3; no firm D call. The germline V gene has CDR1 GTSNPN and CDR2 SVGIG (reference sequence). The V end lost 0 bases, the J end lost 0 bases, and 9 bases lay between the germline ends. There are 15 residues in the CDR3. The CDR3 DNA reads as TGTGCCTGGAGTGTCGGCGGGAACTCTGGAAACACCATATATTTT. Its protein product is CAWSVGGNSGNTIYF.

The chain is built from TRBV9 and TRBJ1-1; a weak D match, TRBD1 (6 bases). The germline V and J ends were trimmed by 2 bases and 3 bases, with 11 bases remaining between them. Germline CDR1 is SGDLS and CDR2 is YYNGEE. The CDR3 spans 14 residues. The CDR3 coding sequence is TGTGCCAGCAGCGTTGATACAGGGTACACTGAAGCTTTCTTT. As protein: CASSVDTGYTEAFF. Full variable domain (missing parts from reference TRBV9 and TRBJ1-1): DSGVTQTPKHLITATGQRVTLRCSPRSGDLSVYWYQQSLDQGLQFLIQYYNGEERAKGNILERFSAQQFPDLHSELNLSSLELGDSALYFCASSVDTGYTEAFFGQGTRLTVV.

In its sample, this clone was seen once. The J gene is TRBJ1-2, the V gene TRBV30, with 8 bases matching TRBD1. The trim removed 2 bases at V and 8 bases at J, leaving 7 bases unmatched. Looked up from germline, CDR1 is GTSNPN and CDR2 is SVGIG (reference sequence). The CDR3 runs to 13 residues. The chain's CDR3 is CAWSSGQGRGYTF. CDR3 DNA sequence: TGTGCCTGGAGTTCAGGACAGGGAAGGGGCTACACCTTC.

This chain uses TRBV28 with TRBJ2-1; 7 positions match TRBD2. Trimming removed 7 bases from V and 6 bases from J; junction bases left unmatched: 12. Germline loops: CDR1 MDHEN, CDR2 SYDVKM. CDR3 length: 15 residues. The CDR3: CASKLTGGLLNEQFF. The CDR3 DNA reads as TGTGCCAGCAAACTAACGGGGGGACTTCTCAATGAGCAGTTCTTC.

The V call is TRBV6-2 or TRBV6-3, the J call TRBJ1-5; D is undetermined. The V end was cut by 5 bases, the J end by 6 bases, with 8 bases between. The CDR3 totals 12 residues. Germline V lookup: CDR1 MNHEY, CDR2 SVGEGT. DNA for the CDR3: TGTGCCAGCAGTCTAGTCACTCAGCCCCAGCATTTT. Protein product: CASSLVTQPQHF.

This chain connects TRBV5-5 to TRBJ1-1; D remains ambiguous. Germline CDR1 is SGHKS and CDR2 is YYEKEE (reference sequence). This CDR3 has 12 residues. Trimming stripped 5 bases from V and 7 bases from J, with 12 bases between. The CDR3 nucleotides read TGTGCCAGCAGAGGTGGAGGTATTGAAGCTTTCTTT. It specifies CASRGGGIEAFF. The whole variable domain, filled in from reference TRBV5-5 and TRBJ1-1, reads DAGVTQSPTHLIKTRGQQVTLRCSPISGHKSVSWYQQVLGQGPQFIFQYYEKEERGRGNFPDRFSARQFPNYSSELNVNALLLGDSALYLCASRGGGIEAFFGQGTRLTVV.

J is TRBJ2-1 and V is TRBV28; TRBD2 matches 7 bases. The J segment lost 3 bases and the V segment lost 6 bases, leaving 8 bases of the junction unmatched. This CDR3 is built from 15 residues. Germline-derived CDR1 and CDR2 are MDHEN and SYDVKM. The CDR3 DNA sequence: TGTGCCAGCAGAGAAGCGGGGAAGGGCTACAATGAGCAGTTCTTC. This encodes CASREAGKGYNEQFF.

The chain couples TRBV19 to TRBJ1-1, with D possibly being TRBD1 (6 bases). The V end lost 2 bases, the J end lost 3 bases, and 10 bases lay between the germline ends. This CDR3 has 14 residues. CDR1 LNHDA and CDR2 SQIVND come from the germline V gene (reference sequence). The CDR3 loop reads CASSIREGDTEAFF. The CDR3, as DNA: TGTGCCAGTAGTATAAGGGAGGGGGACACTGAAGCTTTCTTT.